The clone carrying this T cell receptor beta chain was detected many times. TCRdb ran MiXCR on the RT-PCR reads and lists one entry per CDR3 protein. The table has about 700,000 distinct CDR3 sequences, 14% seen once. In germline, CDR1 is SSHAT, CDR2 FNYEAQ (reference sequence). After removal of 10 bases from V and 2 bases from J, the junction contained 4 bases not matched to a gene. This CDR3 has 13 amino acids. Input material: memory CD4+ T cells from blood. V gene TRBV7-7 combines with J gene TRBJ1-3, with 8 bases fitting TRBD1. The sequence derives from a female donor in good health, serving as a healthy control. In DNA form, the CDR3 reads TGTGCCACTTCGACAGGGGCTGGAAACACCATATATTTT. It encodes CATSTGAGNTIYF.